This TCR beta chain stems from a study of T cells after yellow fever vaccination. Across the study: SMART-Seq v4 Ultra Low Input prepared libraries from low-cell fractions. Broader study findings: Booster samples showed a return of most primary-vaccination clones (around 95% CD4, about 88% CD8). A weaker but faster secondary response was observed, peaking on day 5 versus 15.

The CDR3 has 13 residues. Germline V lookup: CDR1 DFQATT, CDR2 SNEGSKA (reference sequence). Between the trimmed V and J ends, which lost 5 bases and 2 bases, there was a span of 12 bases. The study made its TCR cDNA through 5'RACE template switching. That step introduced a universal primer site along with UMIs. TCRdb fed the 5' RACE reads into MiXCR, producing one record per CDR3 protein. The sample gives roughly 63,000 distinct CDR3 sequences, less than 8.5% of which show up once; roughly a third is in the top ten. This clonotype was counted at least ten times. Its antigen is unknown. This chain connects TRBV20-1 to TRBJ1-2, with TRBD1 as a possible D gene (5 bases). This specimen consisted of CD8+ T cells sorted from PBMCs, obtained 15 days after the yellow fever booster vaccination. The source of this sequence is a young man who received the YFV17D yellow fever vaccine. DNA of the CDR3: TGCAGTGCTCCGACAGCGATGAACTATGGCTACACCTTC. Protein product: CSAPTAMNYGYTF.